This TCR beta chain was sequenced for a study of CD8 T cells in ankylosing spondylitis. There are 11 residues in the CDR3. Germline assignment: CDR1 ENHRY and CDR2 SYGVKD. Trimming took off 10 bases at V and 1 base at J, with 5 bases between the two ends. Libraries for TCR beta were made by quantitative 5'-RACE with molecular barcodes. TCRdb reanalysed the 5' RACE reads using MiXCR and keeps one entry per CDR3 protein. This repertoire shows around 490,000 distinct CDR3 sequences, about 5.4% found once; its top ten account for around 3.4%. This clonotype showed up many times. What it recognizes is unknown. Regarding the study as a whole: A motif of roughly 8 highly homologous TCR beta variants was seen as apparently characteristic of ankylosing spondylitis blood. Matched ankylosing spondylitis synovial fluid reportedly contained a significantly enriched population of disease-linked clones.

The gene calls are TRBV10-3 and TRBJ2-1; D not certain. This receptor was identified in a male donor with ankylosing spondylitis. Sample: blood, either unsorted or a sorted T cell fraction (not recorded which). This CDR3 is CATRSYNEQFF. In DNA form, the CDR3 reads TGTGCCACTCGATCCTACAATGAGCAGTTCTTC.